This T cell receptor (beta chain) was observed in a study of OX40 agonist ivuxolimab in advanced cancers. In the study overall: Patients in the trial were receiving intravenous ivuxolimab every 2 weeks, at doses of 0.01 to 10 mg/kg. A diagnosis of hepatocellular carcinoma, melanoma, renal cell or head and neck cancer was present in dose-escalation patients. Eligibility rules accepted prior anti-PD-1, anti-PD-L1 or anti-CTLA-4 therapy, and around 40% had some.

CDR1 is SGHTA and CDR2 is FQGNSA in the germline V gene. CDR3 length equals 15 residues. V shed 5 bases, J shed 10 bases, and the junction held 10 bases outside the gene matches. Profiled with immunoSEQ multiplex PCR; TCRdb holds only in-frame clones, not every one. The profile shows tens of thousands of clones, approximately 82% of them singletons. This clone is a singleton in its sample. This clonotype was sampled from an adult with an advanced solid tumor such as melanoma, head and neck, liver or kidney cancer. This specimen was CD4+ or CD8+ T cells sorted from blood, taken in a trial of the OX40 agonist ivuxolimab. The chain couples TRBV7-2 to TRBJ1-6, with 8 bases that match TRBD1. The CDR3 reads CASSHMGQVFSPLHF. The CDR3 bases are TGTGCCAGCAGCCACATGGGACAGGTTTTCTCACCCCTCCACTTT. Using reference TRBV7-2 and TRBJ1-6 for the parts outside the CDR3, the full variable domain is GAGVSQSPSNKVTEKGKDVELRCDPISGHTALYWYRQSLGQGLEFLIYFQGNSAPDKSGLPSDRFSAERTGGSVSTLTIQRTQQEDSAVYLCASSHMGQVFSPLHFGNGTRLTVT.